The clone carrying this T cell receptor beta chain was observed a handful of times. The sample originates from a study of blood T cell repertoires in COVID-19. Study-level background: From T cells, B-cell-depleted T cells, or PBMCs came the material, which was cDNA or gDNA.

Losses at the gene ends were 5 bases for V and 2 bases for J; bases not matched to a gene: 2. The CDR3 is 12 amino acids. The germline gives CDR1 GTSNPN, CDR2 SVGIG (reference sequence). Those enrolled, adults aged about 18 to 95 years, came from about two dozen US areas. Participants reported their clinical history, and cohort assignment relied on those reports. In the authors' methods: How many nucleated cells were present was estimated from reference gene primer amplification. The method was immunoSEQ multiplex PCR; TCRdb's version includes in-frame clones alone and lacks a portion of them. That table is the source of V, J and clone size, and D and trimming were worked out from the DNA. In the table there are over 200,000 clones, approximately 90% of which are singletons.

This chain connects TRBV30 to TRBJ2-7; the match to TRBD1 covers 8 bases. Sequencing input: PBMCs or T cells enriched from blood (not recorded which). The TCR sequence derives from a man aged 35 to 55 who had recovered from COVID-19. The CDR3 DNA is TGTGCCTGGGACAGGGGAACCTACGAGCAGTACTTC. Amino acids: CAWDRGTYEQYF. Full variable domain (outside the CDR3, taken from reference TRBV30 and TRBJ2-7): SQTIHQWPATLVQPVGSPLSLECTVEGTSNPNLYWYRQAAGRGLQLLFYSVGIGQISSEVPQNLSASRPQDRQFILSSKKLLLSDSGFYLCAWDRGTYEQYFGPGTRLTVT.